The T cell receptor beta chain under discussion was sequenced for a study of metastatic and nonmetastatic thyroid tumors. This clone rates as medium-sized. With 3 bases removed from V and 10 bases from J, the gap between germline ends came to 12 bases. The CDR3 is 13 amino acids. Thyroid surgery had not been preceded by any treatment in any patient. TCRdb called clones again from the PCR reads with MiXCR. The sample contains about 5,000 clones, about 29% of which appear only once. This sequence originates from a female donor with papillary thyroid cancer or a benign thyroid nodule (not recorded which). Some clones in this sample may be carry-over from other donors' samples. The chain uses TRBV12-3 or TRBV12-4 and TRBJ2-2; D is undetermined. The specimen was adjacent normal tissue. In DNA, the CDR3 is TGTGCCAGCAGTTTGTCAGGAAGGAAGGAGCTGTTTTTT. It translates to CASSLSGRKELFF.